The 4 T cell receptor beta chains given below trace back to one sample, sequenced in a study of cytomegalovirus exposure and HLA in healthy donors. PCR was performed using 60 Vbeta and 13 Jbeta primers. Profiled with immunoSEQ multiplex PCR; TCRdb holds only in-frame clones, not every one. The sample includes 100,000 to 150,000 clones, approximately 80% of them seen just once. Material: PBMCs. The origin of the receptors is a woman in her thirties or forties in good health and CMV-seropositive.

V gene TRBV7-2 combines with J gene TRBJ1-5; D gene unclear. V shed 2 bases and J shed 5 bases, with 10 bases lying between them. The V gene's germline CDR1 is SGHTA and CDR2 FQGNSA. The CDR3 loop spans 14 amino acids. CDR3 sequence (DNA): TGTGCCAGCAGCTTATCGCGGGATGATCAGCCCCAGCATTTT. This gives the protein CASSLSRDDQPQHF.

This clone has more than one count but fewer than ten. The chain has TRBV6-5 and TRBJ1-2; D might be TRBD1 (5 bases). Germline V gene sequence: CDR1 MNHEY, CDR2 SVGAGI. Trimming cost V 4 bases and J 5 bases, with 17 bases left between them. CDR3 length: 15 amino acids. The CDR3 region has the DNA TGTGCCAGCAGTTTAAACAGGAACCCTCTTTATGGCTACACCTTC. Translating it yields CASSLNRNPLYGYTF.

This clone occurred a few times. The V gene is TRBV18, the J gene TRBJ2-2; the D gene is possibly TRBD1 (6 bases). Trimming shortened V by 6 bases and J by 2 bases, and 10 bases separated the two germline ends. CDR1 and CDR2 (germline): KGHSH, LQKENI. This CDR3 is built from 14 residues. The CDR3 loop is CASSQGGNTGELFF. CDR3 nucleotide sequence: TGTGCCAGCTCTCAAGGGGGAAACACCGGGGAGCTGTTTTTT. Together with reference TRBV18 and TRBJ2-2, the CDR3 gives the full variable domain: NAGVMQNPRHLVRRRGQEARLRCSPMKGHSHVYWYRQLPEEGLKFMVYLQKENIIDESGMPKERFSAEFPKEGPSILRIQQVVRGDSAAYFCASSQGGNTGELFFGEGSRLTVL.

The chain recombines TRBV28 with TRBJ2-7, with 9 bases that match TRBD1. Germline V gene sequence: CDR1 MDHEN, CDR2 SYDVKM. This CDR3 has 15 residues. J was trimmed by 6 bases and V by 5 bases; bases with no gene match: 11. CDR3: CASSPPGQGVGEQYF. CDR3 in DNA: TGTGCCAGCAGTCCTCCGGGACAGGGCGTGGGCGAGCAGTACTTC. The full variable domain, with the rest looked up from reference TRBV28 and TRBJ2-7, is DVKVTQSSRYLVKRTGEKVFLECVQDMDHENMFWYRQDPGLGLRLIYFSYDVKMKEKGDIPEGYSVSREKKERFSLILESASTNQTSMYLCASSPPGQGVGEQYFGPGTRLTVT.